This passage covers 22 T cell receptor beta chains from one sample sequenced in a study of T cells in Graves' hyperthyroidism and ophthalmopathy. From RNA transcripts, TCR beta CDR3 regions were amplified. In the first-round RT-PCR of the TCR CDR3, the HTBI primer set was used. A single record per CDR3 protein comes from TCRdb applying MiXCR to the multiplex PCR reads. The data contain 350,000 or so distinct CDR3 sequences, 15% to 20% of them singletons. Sequenced: blood. All receptors derive from a middle-aged woman with Graves' ophthalmopathy.

This clonotype was seen many times. In DNA form, the CDR3 reads TGTGCCAGCAGTTTTCCAACCGAGACAGGGAATGGCTACACCTTC. This translates into CASSFPTETGNGYTF. The V and J genes are TRBV6-2 or TRBV6-3 and TRBJ1-2; 7 bases align to TRBD1. Germline lookup yields CDR1 MNHEY and CDR2 SVGEGT. CDR3 size: 15 residues. Trimming removed 4 bases from V and 6 bases from J; junction bases left unmatched: 11.

This clonotype was seen a handful of times. V gene TRBV18 combines with J gene TRBJ1-1; 10 bases are a match to TRBD1. Trimming removed 3 bases from V and 5 bases from J; junction bases left unmatched: 12. In germline, CDR1 is KGHSH, CDR2 LQKENI. The CDR3 sequence is 17 residues long. CDR3 DNA sequence: TGTGCCAGCTCACCTTTTGCGGGGACAGGGGCAAAAACTGAAGCTTTCTTT. Translating gives CASSPFAGTGAKTEAFF. The full variable domain, with the rest looked up from reference TRBV18 and TRBJ1-1, is NAGVMQNPRHLVRRRGQEARLRCSPMKGHSHVYWYRQLPEEGLKFMVYLQKENIIDESGMPKERFSAEFPKEGPSILRIQQVVRGDSAAYFCASSPFAGTGAKTEAFFGQGTRLTVV.

This clonotype was seen many times. This chain connects TRBV6-1 to TRBJ2-7; D may be TRBD2 (6 bases). The CDR3 is 14 residues long. Per germline, CDR1 MNHNS and CDR2 SASEGT. Trimming removed 1 base at V and 4 bases at J, with 11 bases between. CDR3 region: CASSEDRGLYEQYF. For the CDR3, the DNA is TGTGCCAGCAGTGAAGATCGGGGACTTTACGAGCAGTACTTC.

There are many counts of this clonotype. This sequence joins TRBV20-1 and TRBJ2-7, with 8 bases matching TRBD2. From germline, CDR1 is DFQATT and CDR2 SNEGSKA (reference sequence). Trimming cost V 6 bases and J 4 bases; bases outside gene matches: 11. This CDR3 spans 14 amino acids. As DNA, the CDR3 is TGCAGTGCCGCTGAGTCAGCGGGAGCTTACGAGCAGTACTTC. Its translation is CSAAESAGAYEQYF.

This clonotype was counted ten times or more. V and J are TRBV12-3 or TRBV12-4 and TRBJ2-7, with 7 bases lining up with TRBD1. CDR3 length: 14 amino acids. V lost 6 bases, J lost 2 bases, and 7 bases stayed unmatched. The DNA for the CDR3 is TGTGCCAGCAGCTCGACAGGGATGCCCTACGAGCAGTACTTC. Its translation: CASSSTGMPYEQYF.

In its sample, this clonotype was seen many times. The chain recombines TRBV28 with TRBJ1-4; 9 nucleotides agree with TRBD1. V was clipped by 5 bases and J by 5 bases; unmatched bases: 9. The CDR3 sequence is 16 residues long. The germline gives CDR1 MDHEN, CDR2 SYDVKM. Here the CDR3 reads CASSPSDRGVNEKLFF. DNA of the CDR3: TGTGCCAGCAGTCCGTCGGACAGGGGAGTAAATGAAAAACTGTTTTTT. The entire variable domain, with the rest obtained from reference TRBV28 and TRBJ1-4, is as follows: DVKVTQSSRYLVKRTGEKVFLECVQDMDHENMFWYRQDPGLGLRLIYFSYDVKMKEKGDIPEGYSVSREKKERFSLILESASTNQTSMYLCASSPSDRGVNEKLFFGSGTQLSVL.

The CDR3 region is CASGPWEGRNSGANVLTF. CDR3 coding DNA: TGTGCCAGCGGCCCCTGGGAGGGCCGGAACTCTGGGGCCAACGTCCTGACTTTC. This rearrangement joins TRBV7-8 to TRBJ2-6; 7 positions agree with TRBD2. CDR3 length: 18 residues. Losses at the gene ends were 8 bases for V and 0 bases for J; bases not matched to a gene: 13. CDR1 is SGHVS, CDR2 FQNEAQ, per germline.

The chain uses TRBV7-9 and TRBJ2-5; D could derive from TRBD1 or TRBD2 (5 bases each). Germline CDR1 reads SEHNR; CDR2 reads FQNEAQ (reference sequence). V dropped 4 bases and J dropped 2 bases, with 11 bases sitting between them. The CDR3 has 14 amino acids. The CDR3 spells CASSSWDHQETQYF. CDR3 sequence (DNA): TGTGCCAGCAGCTCATGGGACCATCAAGAGACCCAGTACTTC.

There are a few counts of this clonotype. This chain connects TRBV13 to TRBJ1-1; 7 bases fit TRBD1. V trimming: 5 bases; J trimming: 11 bases; junction bases outside the gene matches: 11. Germline CDR1 PRHDT, CDR2 FYEKMQ (reference sequence). This CDR3 spans 13 amino acids. The CDR3 DNA reads TGTGCCAGCAGCCAAGTAGGGGACAGATGGGCTTTCTTT. The encoded protein is CASSQVGDRWAFF.

This clonotype has a count of ten or more. The DNA for the CDR3 is TGTGCCAGCAGCTTGGCGCTTGGAGATCATGAGCAGTTCTTC. Encoded protein: CASSLALGDHEQFF. The chain recombines TRBV7-9 with TRBJ2-1; D not certain. This CDR3 region has 14 residues. Germline V gene lookup returns CDR1 SEHNR and CDR2 FQNEAQ (reference sequence). V lost 3 bases and J lost 8, with 14 bases in between.

V gene TRBV27 combines with J gene TRBJ1-2, with D unclear. Germline assignment: CDR1 MNHEY and CDR2 SMNVEV (reference sequence). The CDR3 extends over 14 amino acids. V shed 6 bases and J shed 8 bases, with 19 bases lying between them. CDR3: CASRGDTALEGYTF. As DNA, the CDR3 is TGTGCCAGCAGGGGAGATACAGCACTGGAGGGCTACACCTTC.

This clonotype has at least ten counts. This chain links TRBV7-8 with TRBJ1-5; D may be TRBD1 (6 bases). This CDR3 is built from 17 residues. Germline CDR1 and CDR2: SGHVS and FQNEAQ. Between the trimmed V and J ends, which lost 5 bases and 9 bases, there was a span of 26 bases. The CDR3 DNA reads TGTGCCAGCAGCGAACAGGGATTTGGCTCTGGATTGTGGCCCCAGCATTTT. This sequence encodes CASSEQGFGSGLWPQHF.

This clonotype was recorded at least ten times. The rearrangement links TRBV6-1 to TRBJ1-5; 8 positions agree with TRBD1. V gave up 0 bases and J gave up 4 bases; unmatched junction bases: 5. The germline V gene encodes CDR1 MNHNS and CDR2 SASEGT. The CDR3 has 16 residues. CDR3: CASSEATGVRNQPQHF. The CDR3 coding sequence is TGTGCCAGCAGTGAAGCGACAGGGGTAAGAAATCAGCCCCAGCATTTT.

This clonotype was detected ten times or more. V usage is TRBV27 and J usage is TRBJ1-2; 8 positions agree with TRBD1. This CDR3 comprises 13 residues. V was pared by 4 bases and J by 13 bases, with 11 bases of the junction left unmatched. The germline V gene has CDR1 MNHEY and CDR2 SMNVEV (reference sequence). CDR3 loop: CASSWNRGVSSTF. In DNA form, the CDR3 reads TGTGCCAGCAGTTGGAACAGGGGGGTCTCCAGCACCTTC.

This clonotype was recorded many times. The chain employs TRBV11-2 and TRBJ2-5; no clear D. CDR1 and CDR2 (germline): SGHAT, FQNNGV. The CDR3 sequence is 12 residues long. Trimming stripped 5 bases from V and 1 base from J, with 5 bases between. This CDR3 reads CASSPIQETQYF. DNA of the CDR3: TGTGCCAGCAGCCCTATCCAAGAGACCCAGTACTTC.

In this sample, this clonotype turned up many times. V usage is TRBV6-5 and J usage is TRBJ1-3; 7 bases line up with TRBD1. This CDR3 spans 15 amino acids. Germline-derived CDR1 and CDR2 are MNHEY and SVGAGI. V shed 0 bases, J shed 5 bases, and the junction held 4 bases outside the gene matches. The CDR3 sequence: CASSYSGQRRNTIYF. CDR3 bases: TGTGCCAGCAGTTACTCGGGACAGCGAAGAAACACCATATATTTT.

V usage is TRBV20-1 and J usage is TRBJ2-5; 9 positions match TRBD2. Trimming cost V 1 base and J 2 bases; bases outside gene matches: 2. Germline V gives CDR1 DFQATT, CDR2 SNEGSKA (reference sequence). The CDR3 has 14 residues. The chain's CDR3 is CSARVTSGQETQYF. The CDR3 nucleotides are TGCAGTGCTAGAGTGACTAGCGGACAAGAGACCCAGTACTTC.

This clonotype has ten or more counts. The germline gene is not matched at one end of the junction; a read error may be the cause. V is TRBV6-4 and J is TRBJ2-5, with 10 nucleotides matching TRBD2. Per the germline V gene, CDR1 is MRHNA and CDR2 is SNTAGT. The CDR3 is made up of 19 amino acids. The CDR3 coding sequence is TGCGCCAGCAGCCGAGAAGCGCGAACCCTAGCGGGAGTAGGAGAGACCCAGTACTTC. Amino acid sequence: CASSREARTLAGVGETQYF.

In its sample, this clonotype was seen many times. The chain uses TRBV28 and TRBJ2-7; no definite D call. Germline V gene data show CDR1 as MDHEN and CDR2 as SYDVKM. The germline V and J ends were trimmed by 6 bases and 5 bases, with 20 bases remaining between them. The CDR3 contains 15 residues. Written as DNA, the CDR3 is TGTGCCAGCAGAACAATAGACCCGGGTCCCCACGAGCAGTACTTC. It specifies CASRTIDPGPHEQYF. The full variable domain, its missing parts supplied by reference TRBV28 and TRBJ2-7, is DVKVTQSSRYLVKRTGEKVFLECVQDMDHENMFWYRQDPGLGLRLIYFSYDVKMKEKGDIPEGYSVSREKKERFSLILESASTNQTSMYLCASRTIDPGPHEQYFGPGTRLTVT.

This clonotype occurred many times. The chain employs TRBV27 and TRBJ1-2; maybe TRBD1 (5 bases). The germline V and J ends were trimmed by 4 bases and 6 bases, with 12 bases remaining between them. Germline V gene lookup returns CDR1 MNHEY and CDR2 SMNVEV (reference sequence). The CDR3 runs 13 residues. The DNA of the CDR3 is TGTGCCAGCAGTTCTGCAGGGAGCAATGGCTACACCTTC. Its translation: CASSSAGSNGYTF.

This clonotype was recorded at least ten times. The V call is TRBV12-3 or TRBV12-4, the J call TRBJ2-7; D is ambiguous. Trimming removed 1 base from V and 0 bases from J, with 7 bases in between. CDR3 length: 14 amino acids. CDR3 protein: CASSLESSSYEQYF. The DNA of the CDR3 is TGTGCCAGCAGTTTAGAATCCAGCTCCTACGAGCAGTACTTC.

The J gene is TRBJ1-1, the V gene TRBV6-2 or TRBV6-3; 12 bases map to TRBD1. This CDR3 is 17 amino acids long. The V gene end was trimmed by 2 bases and the J gene end by 6 bases; junction bases not matched to a gene: 10. The germline V gene encodes CDR1 MNHEY and CDR2 SVGEGT. The CDR3 sequence is CASSYRGTGGSRAEAFF. The DNA for the CDR3 is TGTGCCAGCAGTTACCGTGGGACAGGGGGCTCGAGGGCTGAAGCTTTCTTT.